A selection of T cell receptor beta chains follows, all from one sample in a study of glioma-infiltrating T cells. Using its own MiXCR run on the multiplex PCR reads, TCRdb lists one record per CDR3 protein. Of about 200,000 distinct CDR3 sequences listed, 30% to 40% are singletons. The specimen sequenced was glioma tissue, nonneoplastic brain tissue, or PBMCs (not recorded which). All receptors derive from a human donor with low-grade glioma or glioblastoma, undergoing nonglioma brain surgery, or in good health (not recorded which). The CDR3 runs from the conserved cysteine through the conserved F or W. D genes are given only for firm matches. The size entry is marked missing in some rows and otherwise reads once, few, many or a size class.

>many|TRBV2|TRBD2|TRBJ2-7
CASRPGLGEQYF
TGTGCCAGCAGGCCGGGACTAGGCGAGCAGTACTTC
>many|TRBV20-1|TRBD2|TRBJ2-7
CSAPPPSGVYEQYF
TGCAGTGCTCCTCCCCCTAGCGGAGTCTACGAGCAGTACTTC
>many|TRBV7-9|NA|TRBJ1-1
CASSFGTEAFF
TGTGCCAGCAGCTTCGGCACTGAAGCTTTCTTT
>NA|TRBV27|TRBD1|TRBJ2-1
CASSRGLETYEQFF
TGTGCCAGTTCGAGGGGGCTGGAGACCTATGAGCAGTTCTTC
>few|TRBV6-4|TRBD1|TRBJ1-2
CASSETEGQSYTF
TGTGCCAGCAGTGAGACTGAGGGACAGTCATACACCTTC
>many|TRBV4-3|TRBD2|TRBJ2-7
CASSQLLAGGSYEQYF
TGCGCCAGCAGCCAACTTCTCGCGGGAGGTTCCTACGAGCAGTACTTC
>NA|TRBV20-1|TRBD1|TRBJ1-5
CSARGDSTSQPQRF
TGCAGTGCTAGAGGGGACAGCACGAGTCAGCCCCAGCGTTTT
>NA|TRBV4-2|NA|TRBJ2-6
CASSLVGHSGANVLTF
TGTGCCAGCAGCCTAGTGGGGCACTCTGGGGCCAACGTCCTGACTTTC
>many|TRBV29-1|NA|TRBJ2-1
CSVGRDNEQFF
TGCAGCGTTGGCAGGGACAATGAGCAGTTCTTC
>many|TRBV5-1|TRBD2|TRBJ2-3
CASSLVPTSGNTDTQYF
TGCGCCAGCAGCTTGGTCCCGACTAGCGGGAACACAGATACGCAGTATTTT
>many|TRBV27|NA|TRBJ2-7
CASSPGWGSSYEQYF
TGTGCCAGCAGTCCGGGGTGGGGGAGCTCCTACGAGCAGTACTTC
>NA|TRBV6-1|NA|TRBJ2-1
CASSSVSNNEQFF
TGTGCCAGCAGTTCAGTATCAAACAATGAGCAGTTCTTC
>many|TRBV28|NA|TRBJ2-7
CASSLPGYEQYF
TGTGCCAGCAGTTTACCAGGGTACGAGCAGTACTTC
>many|TRBV15|TRBD2|TRBJ2-1
CATDPSGKENEQFF
TGTGCCACGGACCCTAGCGGGAAGGAGAATGAGCAGTTCTTC
>many|TRBV7-9|NA|TRBJ2-7
CASMSGPASEQYF
TGTGCCAGCATGAGCGGGCCCGCATCCGAGCAGTACTTC
>many|TRBV6-1|NA|TRBJ1-5
CASTRRVSNQPQHF
TGTGCCAGCACTAGGCGGGTGAGCAATCAGCCCCAGCATTTT
>few|TRBV5-6|NA|TRBJ1-1
CASSFGTAEAFF
TGTGCCAGCAGCTTCGGGACCGCTGAAGCTTTCTTT
>many|TRBV11-3|TRBD2|TRBJ2-1
CASSLWAAGGYNEQFF
TGTGCCAGCAGCCTCTGGGCGGCGGGGGGCTACAATGAGCAGTTCTTC
>few|TRBV4-2|NA|TRBJ2-1
CASSQVIGSRNEQFF
TGTGCCAGCAGCCAGGTTATTGGGTCTCGCAATGAGCAGTTCTTC
>few|TRBV7-2|TRBD2|TRBJ2-7
CASSLGGGVGEQYF
TGTGCCAGCAGCTTAGGGGGAGGGGTAGGAGAGCAGTACTTC
>many|TRBV7-2|TRBD2|TRBJ2-1
CASSLTLTSGRTYNEQFF
TGTGCCAGCAGCTTAACATTGACTAGCGGTCGAACCTACAATGAGCAGTTCTTC
>few|TRBV9|TRBD1|TRBJ1-5
CASSPRGTAGQPQHF
TGTGCCAGCAGCCCCCGGGGGACAGCCGGGCAGCCCCAGCATTTT
>NA|TRBV20-1|NA|TRBJ2-7
CSASNSYKQYF
TGCAGCGCTAGTAACTCCTACAAGCAGTACTTC
>NA|TRBV11-2|NA|TRBJ1-3
CASSFSQVTPVNTIYF
TGTGCCAGCAGCTTCTCACAGGTCACCCCTGTAAACACCATATATTTT
>many|TRBV7-3|NA|TRBJ1-1
CASSWTVNTEAFF
TGTGCCAGCAGTTGGACAGTGAACACTGAAGCTTTCTTT
>many|TRBV18|TRBD1|TRBJ1-1
CASSRDSGNTEAFF
TGTGCCAGCTCACGGGACAGCGGGAACACTGAAGCTTTCTTT
>many|TRBV28|TRBD1|TRBJ1-4
CASRQGGKSNEKLFF
TGTGCCAGCAGACAGGGGGGGAAAAGTAATGAAAAACTGTTTTTT
>NA|TRBV4-1|NA|TRBJ2-2
CASGTQTESNTGELFF
TGCGCCAGCGGGACTCAAACAGAGTCGAACACCGGGGAGCTGTTTTTT
>NA|TRBV6-1|TRBD1|TRBJ1-2
CASSPWTGFGYTF
TGTGCCAGCAGCCCCTGGACAGGCTTCGGGTACACCTTC
>few|TRBV30|NA|TRBJ2-7
CAWSNPGFSSYEQYF
TGTGCCTGGTCAAATCCGGGTTTTTCCTCCTACGAGCAGTACTTC
>NA|TRBV27|NA|TRBJ2-1
CASSVGGLPTLNEQFF
TGTGCCAGCAGCGTAGGGGGACTCCCTACCCTCAATGAGCAGTTCTTC
>few|TRBV14|TRBD2|TRBJ2-7
CASSQGGLEREKSYEQYF
TGTGCCAGCAGCCAAGGAGGGTTGGAGCGGGAGAAGTCCTACGAGCAGTACTTC
>many|TRBV19|TRBD1|TRBJ1-5
CASSGRQGVSNQPQHF
TGTGCCAGTAGTGGACGCCAGGGGGTCAGCAATCAGCCCCAGCATTTT
>many|TRBV29-1|NA|TRBJ1-1
CSAERSTGNTEAFF
TGCAGCGCCGAGAGATCAACAGGGAACACTGAAGCTTTCTTT
>many|TRBV18|NA|TRBJ2-3
CASSPVPHSTDTQYF
TGTGCCAGCTCACCAGTGCCCCATAGCACAGATACGCAGTATTTT
>many|TRBV27|NA|TRBJ2-5
CASSSYSQGGETQYF
TGTGCCAGCAGTTCCTACTCCCAGGGGGGAGAGACCCAGTACTTC